This T cell receptor beta chain was captured by sequencing in a study of T cell responses to AZD1222 COVID-19 vaccine. Profiled with immunoSEQ multiplex PCR; TCRdb holds only in-frame clones, not every one. The table includes roughly 180,000 clones, about nine tenths detected once. As to this clone: What it binds is unknown.

Findings and limits, study-wide: Spike-spanning, vaccine-associated CD4 TCRs were dominant at 160-218 and 743-854. It was only 6 or 7 AZD1222 recipients who were seropositive at baseline.

The J segment lost 2 bases and the V segment lost 4 bases, leaving 4 bases of the junction unmatched. Germline CDR1 and CDR2: MNHNY and SVGAGI (reference sequence). The CDR3 contains 16 residues. The chain is built from TRBV6-6 and TRBJ2-3, with TRBD2 matching 12 bases. The material was peripheral blood, obtained on day 0 of MenACWY control vaccination. The sequence was obtained from an adult in good health. Written as DNA, the CDR3 is TGTGCCAGCAGTTCTAGCGGGAGGGCCTACACAGATACGCAGTATTTT. Encoded protein: CASSSSGRAYTDTQYF.